This T cell receptor beta chain was sequenced for a study of molecular identifiers for immune sequencing clone quantification. With V trimmed by 6 bases and J by 0 bases, 3 bases remained unmatched. This CDR3 is built from 15 residues. The V gene's germline CDR1 is ENHRY and CDR2 SYGVKD. TCRdb fed the PCR reads into MiXCR, producing one record per CDR3 protein. The sample records about 97,000 distinct CDR3 sequences, 20% to 25% being singletons. What was sequenced was naive CD8+ T cells from blood, with Jurkat cell RNA spiked in. Subset denoted: FACS-sorted CD8+CD4-CCR7+CD45RA+ naive T cells. This sequence was found in a human donor in good health. Some libraries in this study had Jurkat cell RNA spiked in. V is TRBV10-3 and J is TRBJ2-5; 11 positions match TRBD2. The CDR3, as DNA: TGTGCCATCAGACCGGGACTAGCGGACCAAGAGACCCAGTACTTC. Its protein is CAIRPGLADQETQYF.